A single sample gave rise to the 17 T cell receptor beta chains below, sequenced in a study of blood T cells in healthy people across ages. Primers used in a second PCR of roughly 6 to 11 cycles were a sample-barcoded 5' primer and a J-beta primer mix. MiXCR, applied by TCRdb to the 5' RACE reads, yields one record per CDR3 protein. Here the sample spans more than 1 million distinct CDR3 sequences, roughly 45% being singletons. The sample was blood. All receptors come from a woman aged 55-75 years in good health.

The chain joins TRBV20-1 to TRBJ2-4; D is ambiguous. V lost 3 bases and J lost 0, with 6 bases in between. CDR3 length equals 13 residues. Germline lookup yields CDR1 DFQATT and CDR2 SNEGSKA (reference sequence). The CDR3 nucleotides are TGCAGTGCTAGCCATCCAGCCAAAAACATTCAGTACTTC. This translates into CSASHPAKNIQYF.

The chain employs TRBV18 and TRBJ2-1; D ambiguous. Trimming took 1 base from V and 7 from J, leaving 11 bases between them. There are 14 residues in the CDR3. Germline V lookup: CDR1 KGHSH, CDR2 LQKENI. CDR3 amino acids: CASSPRGTRNEQFF. The CDR3 bases are TGTGCCAGCTCACCACGGGGAACAAGGAATGAGCAGTTCTTC.

This clonotype was detected a few times. V gene TRBV15 combines with J gene TRBJ2-7, with 8 positions matching TRBD2. The CDR3 length is 14 residues. The germline V gene encodes CDR1 LNHNV and CDR2 YYDKDF (reference sequence). J lost 4 bases, V lost 0 bases, and 2 bases had no gene match. This CDR3 is CATSRDLAGYEQYF. DNA for the CDR3: TGTGCCACCAGCAGAGATCTAGCGGGTTACGAGCAGTACTTC.

The genes are TRBV20-1 and TRBJ2-3; 7 bases align to TRBD1. The CDR3 consists of 15 residues. Germline loops: CDR1 DFQATT, CDR2 SNEGSKA (reference sequence). J lost 2 bases, V lost 0 bases, and 5 bases had no gene match. CDR3 region: CSARDGTANTDTQYF. The DNA for the CDR3 is TGCAGTGCTAGAGATGGGACAGCTAACACAGATACGCAGTATTTT.

This clonotype was seen ten or more times. J is TRBJ2-7 and V is TRBV6-5; maybe TRBD1 (6 bases). Germline CDR1 reads MNHEY; CDR2 reads SVGAGI. CDR3 length equals 13 residues. V lost 0 bases and J 3 bases, leaving 6 bases between the germline ends. The CDR3 here is CASSYSTGYEQYF. DNA for the CDR3: TGTGCCAGCAGTTACTCGACAGGCTACGAGCAGTACTTC.

The gene calls are TRBV20-1 and TRBJ1-5, with D tentatively TRBD1 (5 bases). This CDR3 contains 13 residues. Germline V gene lookup returns CDR1 DFQATT and CDR2 SNEGSKA (reference sequence). This CDR3 reads CRLARAGNQPQHF. The CDR3 coding sequence is TGCCGATTAGCCAGGGCTGGCAATCAGCCCCAGCATTTT.

CDR3 in DNA: TGTGCCAGCAGTTTTAAGGGACCCTACGAGCAGTACTTC. Its protein is CASSFKGPYEQYF. The genes are TRBV28 and TRBJ2-7; either TRBD1 or TRBD2 may fit D (5 bases each). Per germline, CDR1 MDHEN and CDR2 SYDVKM. V lost 3 bases to trimming and J lost 2 bases, with 8 bases between them. The CDR3 spans 13 residues. The complete variable domain, with remaining parts taken from reference TRBV28 and TRBJ2-7, reads DVKVTQSSRYLVKRTGEKVFLECVQDMDHENMFWYRQDPGLGLRLIYFSYDVKMKEKGDIPEGYSVSREKKERFSLILESASTNQTSMYLCASSFKGPYEQYFGPGTRLTVT.

Worth noting for this clonotype: An end of the junction differs from the germline gene, which may be a read error. The V gene is TRBV3-1, the J gene TRBJ2-4; 7 bases are shared with TRBD2. Germline-derived CDR1 and CDR2 are LGHDT and YNNKEL (reference sequence). The CDR3 covers 16 residues. Written as DNA, the CDR3 is TGCGCCAGCAGCCAAGATCGCGGGGGTGCCAAAAACATTCAGTACTTC. This sequence encodes CASSQDRGGAKNIQYF.

This rearrangement joins TRBV7-9 to TRBJ2-7; 11 bases align to TRBD2. Trimming removed 5 bases from V and 5 bases from J; junction bases left unmatched: 8. CDR3 size: 15 residues. Per the germline V gene, CDR1 is SEHNR and CDR2 is FQNEAQ (reference sequence). CDR3 residues: CASSPRIAGGDEQYF. CDR3 sequence (DNA): TGTGCCAGCAGCCCTAGAATAGCGGGAGGGGACGAGCAGTACTTC.

The chain uses TRBV6-2 or TRBV6-3 and TRBJ2-7; 7 bases fit TRBD2. Germline CDR1 MNHEY, CDR2 SVGEGT. The CDR3 consists of 13 residues. V lost 6 bases and J lost 4; bases outside the gene matches: 6. The CDR3 loop is CASRVSGLYEQYF. The CDR3 DNA sequence: TGTGCCAGCAGAGTTAGCGGGCTTTACGAGCAGTACTTC.

The sample holds many counts of this clonotype. The chain has TRBV25-1 and TRBJ2-1, with unresolved D. Per the germline V gene, CDR1 is MGHDK and CDR2 is SYGVNS. The germline V and J ends were trimmed by 3 bases and 5 bases, with 11 bases remaining between them. CDR3 length: 14 residues. The CDR3 nucleotides are TGTGCCAGCAGTGACTTTGGCGGTAACAATGAGCAGTTCTTC. Translated, it gives CASSDFGGNNEQFF.

This clonotype has only a few counts. The CDR3 loop is CASSLPQGNYGYTF. The CDR3 DNA is TGTGCCAGCAGCTTGCCTCAGGGTAACTATGGCTACACCTTC. The V gene is TRBV5-4, the J gene TRBJ1-2, with a possible D match to TRBD1 (5 bases). The germline V gene has CDR1 SGHNT and CDR2 YYREEE (reference sequence). V was clipped by 1 base and J by 1 base, with 8 bases between them. The CDR3 covers 14 residues.

To note about this clonotype: One end of the junction fails to match germline, which may point to a read error. The J gene is TRBJ2-7, the V gene TRBV12-3 or TRBV12-4; a possible D gene is TRBD2 (5 bases). This CDR3 has 14 amino acids. As DNA, the CDR3 is TGTGCCAGCAGTTTACGGACGGGGAACTACGGGCAGTACTTC. Translated: CASSLRTGNYGQYF.

This clonotype was observed a handful of times. The V and J genes are TRBV6-1 and TRBJ2-3, with 8 bases that match TRBD2. The V gene end was trimmed by 6 bases and the J gene end by 4 bases; junction bases not matched to a gene: 9. The CDR3 covers 15 residues. Per the germline V gene, CDR1 is MNHNS and CDR2 is SASEGT. The CDR3 loop is CASRVLAALADTQYF. The DNA for the CDR3 is TGTGCCAGCAGAGTACTAGCGGCATTGGCAGATACGCAGTATTTT.

There are a few counts of this clonotype. The rearrangement links TRBV20-1 to TRBJ2-7; TRBD2 is a possible D gene (6 bases). This CDR3 region has 13 residues. Germline V CDR1 and CDR2: DFQATT, SNEGSKA (reference sequence). Trimming took off 5 bases at V and 0 bases at J, with 11 bases between the two ends. CDR3 loop: CSASGLISYEQYF. In DNA form, the CDR3 reads TGCAGTGCTTCGGGACTGATCTCCTACGAGCAGTACTTC.

This chain links TRBV4-1 with TRBJ2-3; TRBD2 matches at 7 bases. The CDR3 extends over 15 amino acids. Germline V gives CDR1 MGHRA, CDR2 YSYEKL. The trim removed 0 bases at V and 8 bases at J, leaving 8 bases unmatched. The CDR3 is CASSQEGGDFGTQYF. CDR3 sequence (DNA): TGCGCCAGCAGCCAAGAGGGAGGGGACTTCGGTACGCAGTATTTT.

This clonotype was seen a handful of times. V gene TRBV15 combines with J gene TRBJ1-5; no clear D. Trimming pared 0 bases from V and 9 bases from J, leaving 9 bases between. This CDR3 region has 13 residues. Germline lookup yields CDR1 LNHNV and CDR2 YYDKDF (reference sequence). This chain's CDR3 is CATSRDGPRPQHF. The CDR3 nucleotides are TGTGCCACCAGCAGAGATGGACCGCGGCCCCAGCATTTT.